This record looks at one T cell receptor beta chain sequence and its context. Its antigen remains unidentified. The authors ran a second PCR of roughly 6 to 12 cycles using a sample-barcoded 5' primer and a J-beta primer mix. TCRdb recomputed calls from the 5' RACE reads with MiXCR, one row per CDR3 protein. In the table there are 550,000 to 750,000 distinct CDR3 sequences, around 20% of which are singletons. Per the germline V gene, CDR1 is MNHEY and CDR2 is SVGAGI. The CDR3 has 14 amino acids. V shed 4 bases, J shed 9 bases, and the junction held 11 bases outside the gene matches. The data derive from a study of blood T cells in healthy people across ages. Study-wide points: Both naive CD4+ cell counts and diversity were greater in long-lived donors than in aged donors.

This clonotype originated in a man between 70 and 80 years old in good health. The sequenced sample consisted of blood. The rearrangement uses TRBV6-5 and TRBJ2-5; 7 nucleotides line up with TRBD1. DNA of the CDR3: TGTGCCAGCAGTTCCCCAGACAGGGCCAGGGCCCAGTACTTC. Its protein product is CASSSPDRARAQYF.